This TCR beta chain was retrieved from a study of blood T cell repertoires in COVID-19. Germline CDR1 and CDR2: GTSNPN and SVGIG (reference sequence). V lost 5 bases and J lost 4; bases outside the gene matches: 7. The CDR3 consists of 13 residues. This clone occurred once. The protocol was immunoSEQ multiplex PCR, while the TCRdb copy is restricted to in-frame clones and leaves out a portion. This sample has over 250,000 clones, with 70% to 90% found just once. This chain links TRBV30 with TRBJ1-2, with 7 bases fitting TRBD1. The source of this sequence is an older woman with acute or convalescent COVID-19. Sequencing was performed on peripheral blood. The CDR3 here is CAWDTGTAYGYTF. As DNA, the CDR3 is TGTGCCTGGGATACAGGGACAGCCTATGGCTACACCTTC.